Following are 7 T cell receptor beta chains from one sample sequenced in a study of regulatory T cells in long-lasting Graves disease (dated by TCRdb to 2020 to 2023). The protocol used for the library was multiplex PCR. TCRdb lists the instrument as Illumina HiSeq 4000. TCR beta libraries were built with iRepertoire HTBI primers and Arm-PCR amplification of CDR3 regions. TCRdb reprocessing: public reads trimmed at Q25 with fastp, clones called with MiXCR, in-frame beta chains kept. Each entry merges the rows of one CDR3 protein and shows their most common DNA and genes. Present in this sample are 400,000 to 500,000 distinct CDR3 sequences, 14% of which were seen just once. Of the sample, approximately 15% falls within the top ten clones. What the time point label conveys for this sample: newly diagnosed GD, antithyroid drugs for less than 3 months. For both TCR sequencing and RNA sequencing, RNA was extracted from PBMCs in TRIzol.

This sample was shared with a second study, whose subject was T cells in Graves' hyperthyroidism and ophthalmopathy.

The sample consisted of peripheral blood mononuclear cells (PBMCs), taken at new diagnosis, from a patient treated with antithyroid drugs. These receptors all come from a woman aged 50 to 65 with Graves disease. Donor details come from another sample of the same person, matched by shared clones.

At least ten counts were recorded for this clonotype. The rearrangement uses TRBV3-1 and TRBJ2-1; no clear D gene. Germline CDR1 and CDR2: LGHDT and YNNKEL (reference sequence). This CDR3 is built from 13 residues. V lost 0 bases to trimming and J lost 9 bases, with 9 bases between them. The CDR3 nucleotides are TGTGCCAGCAGCCAAGAAGGGCTGAGTGAGCAGTTCTTC. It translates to CASSQEGLSEQFF.

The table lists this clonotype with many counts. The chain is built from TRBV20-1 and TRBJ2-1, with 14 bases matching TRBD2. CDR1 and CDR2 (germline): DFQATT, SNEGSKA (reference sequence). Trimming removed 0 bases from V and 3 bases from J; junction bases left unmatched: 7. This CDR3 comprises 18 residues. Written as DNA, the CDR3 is TGCAGTGCTAGAGATTGGCAGGGACTAGCGGGAGTCTACAATGAGCAGTTCTTC. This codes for CSARDWQGLAGVYNEQFF.

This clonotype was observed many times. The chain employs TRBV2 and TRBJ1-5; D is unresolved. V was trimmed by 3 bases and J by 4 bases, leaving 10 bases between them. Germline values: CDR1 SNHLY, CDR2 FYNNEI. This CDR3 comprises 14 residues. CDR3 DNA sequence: TGTGCCAGCAGTGAGAGTAGGGTTAATCAGCCCCAGCATTTT. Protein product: CASSESRVNQPQHF.

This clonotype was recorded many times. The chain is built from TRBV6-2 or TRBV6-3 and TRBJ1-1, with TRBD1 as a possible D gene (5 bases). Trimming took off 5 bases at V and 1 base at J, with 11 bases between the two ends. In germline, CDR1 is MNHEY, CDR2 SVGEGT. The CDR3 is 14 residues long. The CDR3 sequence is CASSQTGGNTEAFF. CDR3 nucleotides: TGTGCCAGCAGTCAAACCGGGGGGAACACTGAAGCTTTCTTT.

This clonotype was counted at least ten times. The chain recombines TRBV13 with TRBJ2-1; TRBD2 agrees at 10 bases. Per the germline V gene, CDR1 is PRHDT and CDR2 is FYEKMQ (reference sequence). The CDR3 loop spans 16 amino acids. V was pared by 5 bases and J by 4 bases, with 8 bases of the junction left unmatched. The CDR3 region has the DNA TGTGCCAGCAGCCTTGTTAGCGGGAGGTATTACAATGAGCAGTTCTTC. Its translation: CASSLVSGRYYNEQFF.

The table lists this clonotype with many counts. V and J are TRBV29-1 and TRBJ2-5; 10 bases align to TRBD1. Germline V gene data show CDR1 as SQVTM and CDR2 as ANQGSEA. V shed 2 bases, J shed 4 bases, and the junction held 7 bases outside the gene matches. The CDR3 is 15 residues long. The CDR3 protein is CSVEPTRDRGETQYF. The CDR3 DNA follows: TGCAGCGTTGAACCAACCCGGGACAGGGGAGAGACCCAGTACTTC.

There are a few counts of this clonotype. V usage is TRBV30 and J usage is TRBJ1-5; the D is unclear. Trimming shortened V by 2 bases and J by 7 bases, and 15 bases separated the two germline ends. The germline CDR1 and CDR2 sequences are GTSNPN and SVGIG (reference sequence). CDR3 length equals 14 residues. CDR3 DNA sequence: TGTGCCTGGAGTTTTTCAGGATATCGCCAGCCCCAGCATTTT. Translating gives CAWSFSGYRQPQHF.